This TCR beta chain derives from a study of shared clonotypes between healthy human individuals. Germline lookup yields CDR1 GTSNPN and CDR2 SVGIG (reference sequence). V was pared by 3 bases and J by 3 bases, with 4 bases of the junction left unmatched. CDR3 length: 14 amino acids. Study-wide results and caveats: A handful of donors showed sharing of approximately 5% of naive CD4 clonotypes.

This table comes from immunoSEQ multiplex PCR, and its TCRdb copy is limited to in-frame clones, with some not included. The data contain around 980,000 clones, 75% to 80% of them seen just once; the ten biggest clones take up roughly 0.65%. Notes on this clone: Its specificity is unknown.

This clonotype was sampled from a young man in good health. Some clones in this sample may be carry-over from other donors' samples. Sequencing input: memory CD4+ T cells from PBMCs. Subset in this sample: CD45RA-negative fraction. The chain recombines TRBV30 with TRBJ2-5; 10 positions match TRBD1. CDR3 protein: CAWRTGTGEETQYF. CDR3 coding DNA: TGTGCCTGGAGAACCGGGACAGGGGAAGAGACCCAGTACTTC. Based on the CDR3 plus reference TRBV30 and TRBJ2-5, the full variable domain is SQTIHQWPATLVQPVGSPLSLECTVEGTSNPNLYWYRQAAGRGLQLLFYSVGIGQISSEVPQNLSASRPQDRQFILSSKKLLLSDSGFYLCAWRTGTGEETQYFGPGTRLLVL.